The sequence of this TCR beta chain was determined in a study of cytomegalovirus exposure and HLA in healthy donors. Study at large: Within the Caucasian-associated ancestry cluster were roughly 82% of the 300 to 450 genotyped donors. Study results and caveats: There were 160 or so TCR beta chains listed as cytomegalovirus-associated. A reported reduction in N-insertions relative to the roughly 700-donor mean was seen in an Asian-associated ancestry cluster in a later analysis. Approximately 18,000 TCR beta sequences were associated with HLA alleles at 0.05 false discovery rate in a later analysis.

Trimming removed 7 bases from V and 6 bases from J; junction bases left unmatched: 7. CDR1 and CDR2 from the germline V gene are LNHDA and SQIVND (reference sequence). The CDR3 length is 13 residues. The PCR ran on 60 Vbeta and 13 Jbeta primers. This table comes from immunoSEQ multiplex PCR, and its TCRdb copy is limited to in-frame clones, with some not included. The sample has 100,000 to 150,000 clones; over 70% are singletons. This clone was seen a handful of times. Its specificity is unknown. This sequence was found in a woman between 40 and 55 years old in good health and CMV-seronegative. The chain is built from TRBV19 and TRBJ1-2, with 8 bases identical to TRBD1. Sequencing was performed on PBMCs. CDR3 protein: CASKRTGRHGYTF. CDR3 DNA: TGTGCCAGTAAGAGGACAGGGCGCCATGGCTACACCTTC.